This T cell receptor (beta chain) was sequenced in a study of T-cell reconstitution after alpha-beta-depleted transplantation in children. The study, taken as a whole, reports: At the one-year point after transplant, T-cell counts and TCRbeta diversity were found to come mostly from T cells that had been newly produced. There were reportedly several hundred expanded graft clones from which alpha-beta T cells came about two months after transplant.

Researchers prepared the TCRbeta library using unique molecular identifiers, the study reports. Using its own MiXCR run on the PCR reads, TCRdb lists one record per CDR3 protein. The profile shows around 440,000 distinct CDR3 sequences, more than 9% of them singletons. This CDR3 contains 17 residues. The V gene's germline CDR1 is DFQATT and CDR2 SNEGSKA (reference sequence). J gave up 5 bases and V 3 bases, and 8 bases lay outside the gene matches. This clonotype was seen many times. The antigen is undetermined. The source material was PBMCs, sampled before TCRalphabeta/CD19-depleted stem cell transplant. The TCR comes from a child younger than 10 with inherited bone marrow failure, due to receive a stem cell transplant. V usage is TRBV20-1 and J usage is TRBJ2-3; 16 bases are a match to TRBD2. The CDR3 protein is CSARGTSGRAGGDTQYF. The CDR3 DNA reads as TGCAGTGCTAGGGGGACTAGCGGGAGGGCCGGTGGAGATACGCAGTATTTT.